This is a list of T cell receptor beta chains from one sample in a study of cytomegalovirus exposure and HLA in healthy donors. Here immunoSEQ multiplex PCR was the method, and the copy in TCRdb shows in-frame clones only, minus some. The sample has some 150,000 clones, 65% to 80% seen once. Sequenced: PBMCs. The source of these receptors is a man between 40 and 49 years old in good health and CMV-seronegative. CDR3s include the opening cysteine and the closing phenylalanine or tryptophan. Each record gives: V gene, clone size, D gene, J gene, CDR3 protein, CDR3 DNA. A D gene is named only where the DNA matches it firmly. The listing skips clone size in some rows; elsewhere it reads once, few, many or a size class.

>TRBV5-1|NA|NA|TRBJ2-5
CASSLMFMAETQYF
TGCGCCAGCAGCTTGATGTTCATGGCAGAGACCCAGTACTTC
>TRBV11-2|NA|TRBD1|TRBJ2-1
CASSSYRGSQLQWQQFF
TGTGCCAGCAGCTCCTACAGGGGGTCCCAGCTACAATGGCAGCAGTTCTTC
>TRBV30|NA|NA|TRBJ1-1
CAWSRQRGEWNTEAFF
TGTGCCTGGAGTAGACAGCGTGGAGAATGGAACACTGAAGCTTTCTTT
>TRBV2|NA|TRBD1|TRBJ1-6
CASSGTTGGNSPLHF
TGTGCCAGCAGTGGGACTACAGGGGGCAATTCACCCCTCCACTTT
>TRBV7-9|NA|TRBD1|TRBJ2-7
CASSSTADRGKNEQYF
TGTGCCAGCAGCTCAACCGCGGACAGGGGAAAAAACGAGCAGTACTTC
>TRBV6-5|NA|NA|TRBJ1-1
CASSSSGTEAFF
TGTGCCAGCAGCTCCTCAGGGACTGAAGCTTTCTTT
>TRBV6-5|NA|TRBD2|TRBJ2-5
CASGRGGPETQYF
TGTGCTAGCGGGAGGGGCGGCCCAGAGACCCAGTACTTC
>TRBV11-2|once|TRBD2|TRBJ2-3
CASSSGLAGGLDTQYF
TGTGCCAGCAGCTCGGGACTAGCGGGGGGGTTAGATACGCAGTATTTT
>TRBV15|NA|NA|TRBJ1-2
CATSEQGNYGYTF
TGTGCCACCAGCGAGCAGGGCAACTATGGCTACACCTTC
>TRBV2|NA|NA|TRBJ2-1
CASSTAYNEQFF
TGTGCCAGCAGTACAGCCTACAATGAGCAGTTCTTC
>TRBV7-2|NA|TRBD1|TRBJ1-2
CASSETGAYGYTF
TGTGCCAGCAGCGAGACAGGGGCATATGGCTACACCTTC
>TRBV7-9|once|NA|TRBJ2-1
CASSSSDLPSSYNEQFF
TGTGCCAGCAGCTCCTCCGATCTCCCGAGCTCCTACAATGAGCAGTTCTTC
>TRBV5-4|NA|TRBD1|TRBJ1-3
CASSATGSGNTIYF
TGTGCCAGCAGCGCGACAGGGTCTGGAAACACCATATATTTT
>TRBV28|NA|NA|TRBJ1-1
CASSRRGEAFF
TGTGCCAGCAGTCGTCGGGGAGAAGCTTTCTTT
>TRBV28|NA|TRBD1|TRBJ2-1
CASSLGQGYYYNEQFF
TGTGCCAGCAGTCTTGGACAGGGTTATTACTACAATGAGCAGTTCTTC
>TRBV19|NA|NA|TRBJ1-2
CASSLPTGNYGYTF
TGTGCCAGTAGTCTACCGACAGGAAACTATGGCTACACCTTC
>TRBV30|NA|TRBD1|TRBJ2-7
CAWSVVGTGGYEQYF
TGTGCCTGGAGTGTGGTTGGGACAGGGGGGTACGAGCAGTACTTC
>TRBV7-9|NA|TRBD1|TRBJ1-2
CASSLRGQSHYGYTF
TGTGCCAGCAGCTTAAGGGGACAGTCCCACTATGGCTACACCTTC
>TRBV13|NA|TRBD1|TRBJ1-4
CASSGGTGGSEKLFF
TGTGCCAGCAGCGGGGGGACAGGGGGCAGCGAAAAACTGTTTTTT
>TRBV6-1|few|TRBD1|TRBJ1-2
CASSVQGGPNYGYTF
TGTGCCAGCAGCGTTCAGGGGGGACCTAACTATGGCTACACCTTC
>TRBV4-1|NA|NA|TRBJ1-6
CASSQAGTVLNSPLHF
TGCGCCAGCAGCCAAGCGGGAACAGTCTTAAATTCACCCCTCCACTTT
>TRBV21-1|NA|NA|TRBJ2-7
CASMDRSSYEQYF
TGTGCCAGTATGGACAGGAGCTCCTACGAGCAGTACTTC
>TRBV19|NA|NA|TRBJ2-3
CASTSGRGAITDTQYF
TGTGCCAGTACGTCCGGACGGGGGGCGATCACAGATACGCAGTATTTT
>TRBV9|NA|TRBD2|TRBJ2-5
CASNLAGLQETQYF
TGTGCCAGCAACCTAGCGGGGCTACAAGAGACCCAGTACTTC
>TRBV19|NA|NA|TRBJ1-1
CASSIGQLNTEAFF
TGTGCCAGTAGTATAGGACAGTTGAACACTGAAGCTTTCTTT
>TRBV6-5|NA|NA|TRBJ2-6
CASRGLKTGANVLTF
TGTGCCAGCAGGGGCCTAAAAACTGGGGCCAACGTCCTGACTTTC
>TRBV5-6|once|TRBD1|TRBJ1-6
CASRSGTGGPESNSPLHF
TGTGCCAGCAGATCCGGGACAGGGGGACCTGAATCGAATTCACCCCTCCACTTT